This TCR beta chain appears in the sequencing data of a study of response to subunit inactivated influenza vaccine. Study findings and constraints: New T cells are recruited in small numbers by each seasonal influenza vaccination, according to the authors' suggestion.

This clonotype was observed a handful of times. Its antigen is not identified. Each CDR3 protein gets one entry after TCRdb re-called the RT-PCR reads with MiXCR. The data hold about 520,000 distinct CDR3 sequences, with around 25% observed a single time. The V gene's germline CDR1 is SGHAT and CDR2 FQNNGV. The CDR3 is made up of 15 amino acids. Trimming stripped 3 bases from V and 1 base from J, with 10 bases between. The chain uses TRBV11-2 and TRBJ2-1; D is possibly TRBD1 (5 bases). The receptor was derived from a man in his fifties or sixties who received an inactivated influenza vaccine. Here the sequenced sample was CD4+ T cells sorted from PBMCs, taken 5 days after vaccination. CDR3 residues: CASSFHPGSYNEQFF. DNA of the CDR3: TGTGCCAGCAGCTTTCATCCAGGGTCCTACAATGAGCAGTTCTTC. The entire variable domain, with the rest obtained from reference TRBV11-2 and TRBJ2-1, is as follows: EAGVAQSPRYKIIEKRQSVAFWCNPISGHATLYWYQQILGQGPKLLIQFQNNGVVDDSQLPKDRFSAERLKGVDSTLKIQPAKLEDSAVYLCASSFHPGSYNEQFFGPGTRLTVL.